This TCR beta chain was identified during a study of blood T cell repertoires in COVID-19. Across the whole study: Specimens from acute and convalescent COVID-19 originated in the United States, Italy and Spain. T cells, B-cell-depleted T cells, or PBMCs provided the cDNA or gDNA that served as material.

From germline, CDR1 is SGHVS and CDR2 FQNEAQ. The trim removed 1 base at V and 3 bases at J, leaving 11 bases unmatched. This CDR3 is built from 17 residues. This table comes from immunoSEQ multiplex PCR, and its TCRdb copy is limited to in-frame clones, with some not included. The repertoire includes 140,000 to 150,000 clones, around nine tenths of them detected once, and 2.3% sits in the top ten. The chain carries TRBV7-8 and TRBJ2-5; 7 positions match TRBD2. This receptor was taken from a human donor in a cohort sampled during active COVID-19. Sequenced: peripheral blood. The CDR3 nucleotides are TGTGCCAGCAGCTTAGAAGGGTGGCCTAGCGGTAAAGAGACCCAGTACTTC. Translating gives CASSLEGWPSGKETQYF.